Below, one T cell receptor (beta chain) is given with its context. V was shortened by 7 bases and J by 3 bases, with 15 bases between the two germline ends. CDR3 size: 14 residues. CDR1 and CDR2 (germline): LGHNT, FRNRAP. These data come from a study of blood T cell repertoires in COVID-19. The overall study: The samples span acute and convalescent COVID-19 from the United States, Italy and Spain. Sample material is recorded as cDNA or gDNA derived from T cells, B-cell-depleted T cells, or PBMCs.

Methods used by the authors: How many nucleated cells were present was estimated from reference gene primer amplification. Assay used: immunoSEQ multiplex PCR; TCRdb lists only in-frame clones, some missing. The V and J calls and clone size come from that table; D and trimming were worked out from the DNA. Of about 130,000 clones in the sample, about 80% are singletons; the top ten hold over 15%. This chain connects TRBV12-5 to TRBJ1-2; a weak D match, TRBD1 (5 bases). This TCR was recovered from a woman aged 50 to 65 with acute or convalescent COVID-19. Sequencing was carried out using peripheral blood. This chain's CDR3 is CASARSGGDYGYTF. DNA for the CDR3: TGTGCTAGTGCGAGGTCCGGGGGAGACTATGGCTACACCTTC. The variable domain in full, with the rest retrieved from reference TRBV12-5 and TRBJ1-2, is DARVTQTPRHKVTEMGQEVTMRCQPILGHNTVFWYRQTMMQGLELLAYFRNRAPLDDSGMPKDRFSAEMPDATLATLKIQPSEPRDSAVYFCASARSGGDYGYTFGSGTRLTVV.